The subject of this entry is one T cell receptor beta chain. Recruits, aged about 18 to 100 years, lived in 24 US areas. Clinical history reported by participants formed the basis on which cohorts were assigned. This entry comes from a study of blood T cell repertoires in COVID-19. Study in general: Samples of COVID-19 (acute and convalescent) were obtained from the United States, Italy and Spain. Sources were T cells, B-cell-depleted T cells, or PBMCs; the material itself was cDNA or gDNA.

The germline gives CDR1 SGHRS, CDR2 YFSETQ. The CDR3 totals 15 residues. V was pared by 4 bases and J by 4 bases, with 12 bases between. Produced via immunoSEQ multiplex PCR; TCRdb's table is partial and in-frame only. The sample consists of some 490,000 clones, approximately 91% of them appearing once. This TCR came from a woman aged 60-70 years who had recovered from COVID-19. The sequencing sample was made of PBMCs or T cells enriched from blood (not recorded which). The chain combines TRBV5-1 with TRBJ1-6; D not resolved. CDR3 sequence (DNA): TGCGCCAGCAGCGTAAAACAGCTTTATAATTCACCCCTCCACTTT. Protein: CASSVKQLYNSPLHF.